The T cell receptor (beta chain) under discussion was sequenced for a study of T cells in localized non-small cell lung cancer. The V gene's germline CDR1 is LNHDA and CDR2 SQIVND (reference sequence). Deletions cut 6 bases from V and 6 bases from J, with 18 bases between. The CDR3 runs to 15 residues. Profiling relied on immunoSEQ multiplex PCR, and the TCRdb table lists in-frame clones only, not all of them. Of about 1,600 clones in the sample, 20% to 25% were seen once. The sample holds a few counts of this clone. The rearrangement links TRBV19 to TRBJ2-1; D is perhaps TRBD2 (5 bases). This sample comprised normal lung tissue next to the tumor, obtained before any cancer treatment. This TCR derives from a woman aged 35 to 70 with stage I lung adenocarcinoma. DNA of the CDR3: TGTGCCAGTAGCATAAGCGGAGGACCCCTCAATGAGCAGTTCTTC. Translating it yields CASSISGGPLNEQFF.